This T cell receptor beta chain was identified during a study of spatial heterogeneity in lung cancer (dated by TCRdb to about 2019). For the study in its entirety: Beta-chain transcripts were consistently detected in greater numbers than alpha-chain transcripts, which likely reflects a higher abundance of beta-chain transcripts. In the raw uncorrected reads, each unique combination of TCR and UMI appeared on average more than ten times. The study quantitatively compared TCR alpha and beta repertoires across multiple tumor regions, matched nontumor lung and blood in non-small cell lung cancer. Nonsynonymous mutation counts, determined by whole-exome sequencing of tumor tissue, were related to TCR repertoire features. At surgery, both alpha and beta chains were TCR-sequenced in fewer than 250 tumor regions, about 61 matched nontumor lung samples and some 58 PBMC samples. Points the paper makes about the study in general: Ubiquitous expanded tumor TCRs were found in blood more often at tumor resection than at routine follow-up. Confirming at a functional level the hypothesis that regional TCRs recognize regional mutations was considered to require additional single-cell paired TCR alpha and beta sequencing.

Taken with the paper, the label for time point translates to: sample taken at primary tumor resection. For TCR sequencing, whole RNA was extracted from tumor and nontumor lung tissue, or from cryopreserved PBMC samples, and no cell sorting was done. Samples were obtained from 72 patients with early-stage, untreated non-small cell lung cancer from the lung TRACERx cohort. Patients were selected for TCR sequencing only if sufficient RNA was available from at least two tumor regions. Receptors were amplified or captured by 5' RACE. Sequenced using a NextSeq 500. The TCR library protocol attached a unique molecular identifier to each TCR cDNA molecule to allow correction of PCR and sequencing errors. On the authors' methods: TCR identification, UMI-based error correction and CDR3 extraction were performed with Decombinator tools. Expanded TCRs were defined as those above a frequency of 2 per 1,000, corresponding to the top 1% of the tumor frequency distribution. Rényi diversity was computed with the R vegan package after subsampling each repertoire 100 times to 5,000 TCRs. CDR3 similarity networks were built from amino acid triplet string-kernel similarity, connecting CDR3s with pairwise similarity above 0.82. TCRdb applied fastp at Q25 and MiXCR to the public reads, then kept only in-frame beta chains. Identical CDR3 proteins give one entry, which carries the most common genes and DNA. TCRdb assigned the V and J calls; the authors' analysis was not used. The sample includes 22,000 or so distinct CDR3 sequences, with 3.5% to 5.5% observed a single time. The ten largest clonotypes hold about a third of the sample.

In its sample, this clonotype was seen many times. Its cognate antigen has yet to be identified. Per-base quality was not reported, and no clone a single base away is much larger than it. According to the germline V gene (reference sequence), CDR1 reads LNHDA and CDR2 reads SQIVND. The germline V and J ends show losses of 3 bases and 10 bases respectively, and no gene match explains 8 bases of the junction. The CDR3 runs 15 residues from the cysteine to the phenylalanine. Kept here is only the CDR3 DNA, which spans 45 bases and is read in frame from base 1. The material sequenced was PBMCs, taken at surgery. This clonotype originated in a male donor with early-stage non-small cell lung cancer. This sequence uses TRBV19 and TRBJ2-1; a stretch of 11 junction bases matches TRBD2. The sequenced DNA is TGTGCCAGTAGTATTAGCGGGGGGGCCGGAAGGGAGCAGTTCTTC. Its translation is CASSISGGAGREQFF.